The 11 T cell receptor beta chains below come from one sample, sequenced in a study of identifying expanded T cells in peripheral blood. Profiling relied on immunoSEQ multiplex PCR, and the TCRdb table lists in-frame clones only, not all of them. The sample lists 90,000 to 100,000 clones, roughly 87% seen once, with under 6% in the top ten. Material for sequencing was blood. These TCRs come from a person between 18 and 69 years old in good health.

The CDR3 region has the DNA TGTGCCAGCGGGGCTAGCGGGATCTTCACCGGGGAGCTGTTTTTT. Translating gives CASGASGIFTGELFF. This rearrangement joins TRBV7-9 to TRBJ2-2, with 9 nucleotides matching TRBD2. V lost 8 bases to trimming and J lost 4 bases; unmatched junction nucleotides: 8. The CDR3 has 15 amino acids. CDR1 is SEHNR and CDR2 is FQNEAQ in the germline V gene (reference sequence).

This chain links TRBV11-2 with TRBJ1-3; D ambiguous. V was cut by 6 bases and J by 2 bases, with 5 bases left in between. Germline CDR1 and CDR2: SGHAT and FQNNGV. The CDR3 consists of 12 residues. CDR3 in amino acids: CASSTPGNTIYF. The CDR3 nucleotides are TGTGCCAGCAGTACGCCTGGAAACACCATATATTTT.

The chain employs TRBV29-1 and TRBJ1-1, with D possibly matching TRBD1 (5 bases). Germline CDR1 is SQVTM and CDR2 is ANQGSEA. Trimming took 2 bases from V and 4 from J, leaving 14 bases between them. The CDR3 has 14 amino acids. The CDR3: CSVESIQGGTEAFF. CDR3 nucleotide sequence: TGCAGCGTTGAAAGTATCCAGGGCGGCACTGAAGCTTTCTTT.

V is TRBV19 and J is TRBJ1-2; the match to TRBD1 covers 7 bases. CDR1 is LNHDA, CDR2 SQIVND, per germline (reference sequence). This CDR3 comprises 15 residues. With 4 bases clipped from V and 5 bases from J, the junction kept 10 bases outside the gene matches. CDR3 loop: CASSRGTVDPYGYTF. In DNA, the CDR3 is TGTGCCAGTAGTAGAGGGACAGTAGATCCGTATGGCTACACCTTC.

The chain uses TRBV28 and TRBJ1-2; 10 bases align to TRBD1. V shed 6 bases and J 4 bases; nucleotides not matched to a gene: 2. This CDR3 region has 13 residues. The germline gives CDR1 MDHEN, CDR2 SYDVKM. CDR3 nucleotide sequence: TGTGCCAGCAGCGGACAGGGGGTCTATGGCTACACCTTC. Protein sequence: CASSGQGVYGYTF.

The chain couples TRBV5-1 to TRBJ1-3; the D is unclear. The germline V gene has CDR1 SGHRS and CDR2 YFSETQ. The CDR3 covers 16 residues. Trimming removed 0 bases from V and 0 bases from J, with 10 bases in between. CDR3 sequence: CASSLGLINSGNTIYF. CDR3 bases: TGCGCCAGCAGCTTGGGCCTTATAAACTCTGGAAACACCATATATTTT.

The chain's CDR3 is CASSSERVLDTEAFF. DNA of the CDR3: TGTGCCAGCAGCTCCGAACGAGTGTTGGACACTGAAGCTTTCTTT. V gene TRBV7-6 combines with J gene TRBJ1-1; D gene uncertain. The CDR3 has 15 amino acids. CDR1 SGHVS and CDR2 FNYEAQ come from the germline V gene. V lost 4 bases to trimming and J lost 3 bases, with 15 bases between them.

The rearrangement joins TRBV5-1 to TRBJ2-5, with 7 bases matching TRBD2. J was trimmed by 5 bases and V by 0 bases; bases with no gene match: 13. Germline values: CDR1 SGHRS, CDR2 YFSETQ. The CDR3 has 17 residues. CDR3 loop: CASSLGVGGTVGETQYF. The CDR3 region has the DNA TGCGCCAGCAGCTTGGGTGTCGGGGGGACCGTAGGCGAGACCCAGTACTTC.

The J gene is TRBJ2-2, the V gene TRBV30, with D perhaps matching TRBD1 (6 bases). The CDR3 extends over 16 amino acids. Germline V gene lookup returns CDR1 GTSNPN and CDR2 SVGIG (reference sequence). The V end lost 2 bases, the J end lost 1 base, and 14 bases lay between the germline ends. In nucleotides, the CDR3 is TGTGCCTGGAGTCTCCCCGACAGGAGGAACACCGGGGAGCTGTTTTTT. Its protein is CAWSLPDRRNTGELFF.

The V call is TRBV6-5, the J call TRBJ1-4, with D perhaps TRBD1 (5 bases). Trimming pared 0 bases from V and 5 bases from J, leaving 10 bases between. The V gene's germline CDR1 is MNHEY and CDR2 SVGAGI. The CDR3 length is 15 residues. DNA of the CDR3: TGTGCCAGCAGTTACTCGAGACAGTCCAATGAAAAACTGTTTTTT. Protein sequence: CASSYSRQSNEKLFF.

This chain links TRBV27 with TRBJ1-5, with TRBD1 matching 7 bases. The CDR3 has 15 amino acids. Germline trimming cut 1 base from V and 3 bases from J; bases unmatched to any gene: 3. CDR1 MNHEY and CDR2 SMNVEV come from the germline V gene (reference sequence). The CDR3 nucleotides are TGTGCCAGCAGTTTATGGGGGACAGACAATCAGCCCCAGCATTTT. Protein product: CASSLWGTDNQPQHF.